The 23 T cell receptor beta chains below were found in one sample sequenced in a study of cytomegalovirus exposure and HLA in healthy donors. Researchers ran the PCR with 60 Vbeta and 13 Jbeta primers. Data came from immunoSEQ multiplex PCR; TCRdb stores just in-frame clones and leaves some out. The sample carries roughly 140,000 clones, about 85% recorded once. Material: PBMCs. These TCRs come from a woman aged 18-29 years in good health and CMV-seronegative.

Comments on this clone: One end of the junction is discordant with germline, which a read error may explain. V usage is TRBV6-7 and J usage is TRBJ2-2; TRBD2 might be the D (6 bases). TRBV6-7 is labeled an ORF, and its function is uncertain. CDR3 length: 16 amino acids. CDR3 loop: CASSPREAENTGGLFF. The DNA of the CDR3 is TGTGCCAGCAGCCCCCGAGAAGCGGAGAACACCGGGGGGCTGTTTTTT.

About this clone itself: A junction end diverges from the germline sequence, so it may reflect a read error. The V gene is TRBV7-9, the J gene TRBJ1-1, with D hard to call. The CDR3 loop spans 15 amino acids. The germline gives CDR1 SEHNR, CDR2 FQNEAQ (reference sequence). CDR3 DNA: TGTTCCAGCAGCCCCGGCGGGCAGCCGAACACTGAAGCTTTCTTT. Translated, it gives CSSSPGGQPNTEAFF.

To note about this clone: This CDR3 is also generated by other DNA sequences in the sample. The V and J genes are TRBV19 and TRBJ2-5; perhaps TRBD2 as D (6 bases). The CDR3 loop spans 14 amino acids. Trimming pared 5 bases from V and 0 bases from J, leaving 10 bases between. Germline V gene sequence: CDR1 LNHDA, CDR2 SQIVND (reference sequence). In DNA, the CDR3 is TGTGCCAGTAGTGTTAGCGGATACCAAGAGACCCAGTACTTC. Encoded protein: CASSVSGYQETQYF.

The rearrangement joins TRBV11-2 to TRBJ2-1; TRBD1 matches at 8 bases. The CDR3 extends over 12 amino acids. The V and J ends lost 5 bases and 9 bases, in that order; junction bases with no gene match: 3. From germline, CDR1 is SGHAT and CDR2 FQNNGV. This CDR3 is CASSKQGGEQFF. CDR3 bases: TGTGCCAGCAGCAAACAGGGGGGTGAGCAGTTCTTC.

The J gene is TRBJ1-5, the V gene TRBV28; D uncertain. The CDR3 has 13 residues. V was shortened by 6 bases and J by 9 bases, with 15 bases between the two germline ends. The germline V gene encodes CDR1 MDHEN and CDR2 SYDVKM. This CDR3 reads CASSEGTGRPQHF. The CDR3 nucleotides are TGTGCCAGCAGCGAGGGCACCGGGCGGCCCCAGCATTTT.

The chain combines TRBV2 with TRBJ2-3; TRBD2 matches at 7 bases. V was pared by 4 bases and J by 9 bases, with 1 base of the junction left unmatched. CDR1 SNHLY and CDR2 FYNNEI come from the germline V gene. This CDR3 is built from 11 residues. CDR3 sequence reads: CASSGGGTQYF. The CDR3 bases are TGTGCCAGCAGTGGGGGGGGGACGCAGTATTTT.

V usage is TRBV19 and J usage is TRBJ2-7, with 8 nucleotides matching TRBD1. The CDR3 has 15 amino acids. CDR1 and CDR2 (germline): LNHDA, SQIVND (reference sequence). J lost 4 bases, V lost 3 bases, and 8 bases had no gene match. The chain's CDR3 is CASSIRRDRTYEQYF. The CDR3 DNA follows: TGTGCCAGTAGTATCCGACGGGACAGGACTTACGAGCAGTACTTC.

V is TRBV28 and J is TRBJ1-2; a weak D match, TRBD1 (5 bases). Trimming stripped 11 bases from V and 6 bases from J, with 19 bases between. Germline lookup yields CDR1 MDHEN and CDR2 SYDVKM. The CDR3 runs 13 residues. CDR3 sequence reads: CAGGDQDKDGYTF. Written as DNA, the CDR3 is TGTGCCGGAGGGGACCAGGACAAGGATGGCTACACCTTC.

The rearrangement links TRBV19 to TRBJ1-5; tentatively, D is TRBD1 (6 bases). Germline loops: CDR1 LNHDA, CDR2 SQIVND (reference sequence). The CDR3 is made up of 15 amino acids. Trimming cost V 7 bases and J 1 base, with 14 bases left between them. CDR3 nucleotide sequence: TGTGCCAGTACCCCCACCGGACAGAGCAATCAGCCCCAGCATTTT. Translating it yields CASTPTGQSNQPQHF.

The genes are TRBV28 and TRBJ1-2; the match to TRBD1 covers 7 bases. Germline V gene lookup returns CDR1 MDHEN and CDR2 SYDVKM. V was pared by 3 bases and J by 6 bases, with 7 bases of the junction left unmatched. This CDR3 is 14 amino acids long. The CDR3 region has the DNA TGTGCCAGCAGTTTCACAGGGGACTTCAATGGCTACACCTTC. Residues: CASSFTGDFNGYTF.

V gene TRBV4-2 combines with J gene TRBJ2-3, with 8 bases aligning to TRBD2. Per the germline V gene, CDR1 is LGHNA and CDR2 is YNFKEQ. This CDR3 spans 14 amino acids. Trimming at V came to 1 base and at J to 7 bases, leaving 4 bases not matched to a gene. The CDR3 spells CASSQAGGPYTQYF. The DNA for the CDR3 is TGTGCCAGCAGCCAAGCGGGAGGGCCTTATACGCAGTATTTT.

This sequence joins TRBV5-1 and TRBJ1-1, with a weak D call TRBD1 (6 bases). Germline V gene lookup returns CDR1 SGHRS and CDR2 YFSETQ. Trimming removed 3 bases at V and 3 bases at J, with 12 bases between. There are 14 residues in the CDR3. CDR3: CASSSWAGDTEAFF. CDR3 nucleotides: TGCGCCAGCAGCTCATGGGCAGGGGACACTGAAGCTTTCTTT. The whole variable domain, remainder taken from reference TRBV5-1 and TRBJ1-1, is KAGVTQTPRYLIKTRGQQVTLSCSPISGHRSVSWYQQTPGQGLQFLFEYFSETQRNKGNFPGRFSGRQFSNSRSEMNVSTLELGDSALYLCASSSWAGDTEAFFGQGTRLTVV.

V usage is TRBV18 and J usage is TRBJ1-1; a possible D gene is TRBD1 (6 bases). CDR3 length equals 16 residues. The V and J ends lost 2 bases and 1 base respectively, with 14 bases between them. The germline gives CDR1 KGHSH, CDR2 LQKENI. DNA for the CDR3: TGTGCCAGCTCACCAATCCCGGACAGACCGAACACTGAAGCTTTCTTT. Amino acids: CASSPIPDRPNTEAFF.

The chain couples TRBV29-1 to TRBJ1-1; 7 bases align to TRBD1. CDR3 size: 12 residues. The V gene's germline CDR1 is SQVTM and CDR2 ANQGSEA. The trim removed 6 bases at V and 0 bases at J, leaving 1 base unmatched. The CDR3 bases are TGCAGCGTGGACAGGATGAACACTGAAGCTTTCTTT. This sequence encodes CSVDRMNTEAFF.

The V call is TRBV28, the J call TRBJ1-5; tentative D call: TRBD1 (5 bases). The germline V and J ends were trimmed by 3 bases and 2 bases, with 11 bases remaining between them. Germline V gene lookup returns CDR1 MDHEN and CDR2 SYDVKM. This CDR3 is 15 amino acids long. CDR3 loop: CASSLIGEGNQPQHF. The CDR3 bases are TGTGCCAGCAGTTTGATAGGGGAGGGCAATCAGCCCCAGCATTTT.

J is TRBJ1-3 and V is TRBV5-4; unclear D gene. The V gene's germline CDR1 is SGHNT and CDR2 YYREEE (reference sequence). The length of the CDR3 is 18 residues. Trimming removed 0 bases from V and 0 bases from J, with 16 bases in between. The CDR3 DNA is TGTGCCAGCAGCTTGGGATCTCACCTACCCAACTCTGGAAACACCATATATTTT. The encoded protein is CASSLGSHLPNSGNTIYF.

This clone was seen once. The chain is built from TRBV2 and TRBJ2-1; weak D call: TRBD1 (5 bases). Deletions cut 9 bases from V and 7 bases from J, with 19 bases between. CDR3 length equals 14 residues. Germline CDR1 SNHLY, CDR2 FYNNEI. The CDR3 loop is CASTTILPGNEQFF. Here the CDR3 DNA reads TGTGCCAGTACAACCATCCTCCCAGGGAATGAGCAGTTCTTC.

Only one count was recorded for this clone. This chain links TRBV28 with TRBJ2-5; no definite D call. Germline CDR1 and CDR2: MDHEN and SYDVKM. V lost 0 bases, J lost 0 bases, and 8 bases lay in between. This CDR3 is built from 15 residues. The CDR3 nucleotides read TGTGCCAGCAGTTTATGGGGTGACTACCAAGAGACCCAGTACTTC. Translated, it gives CASSLWGDYQETQYF.

The genes are TRBV7-9 and TRBJ2-5, with TRBD2 identical over 11 bases. This CDR3 has 16 amino acids. The ends lost 1 base at V and 4 bases at J; junction bases unmatched: 5. Germline values: CDR1 SEHNR, CDR2 FQNEAQ (reference sequence). The CDR3 DNA is TGTGCCAGCAGCTTAGGTAGCGGGGGGGCCGGAGAGACCCAGTACTTC. Translating it yields CASSLGSGGAGETQYF. Looking up the rest from reference TRBV7-9 and TRBJ2-5 gives the full variable domain: DTGVSQNPRHKITKRGQNVTFRCDPISEHNRLYWYRQTLGQGPEFLTYFQNEAQLEKSRLLSDRFSAERPKGSFSTLEIQRTEQGDSAMYLCASSLGSGGAGETQYFGPGTRLLVL.

Details on this clone: One end of the junction varies from germline; a read error may be responsible. In nucleotides, the CDR3 is TGCGCCAGCAGCCCCTCACTAGCGGGAGACAACAATGAGCAGTTCTTC. The encoded protein is CASSPSLAGDNNEQFF. This chain connects TRBV5-4 to TRBJ2-1; TRBD2 agrees at 11 bases. This CDR3 region has 16 residues. The V gene's germline CDR1 is SGHNT and CDR2 YYREEE (reference sequence).

The gene calls are TRBV6-6 and TRBJ1-1, with D maybe TRBD1 (5 bases). The CDR3 contains 14 residues. Germline CDR1 is MNHNY and CDR2 is SVGAGI (reference sequence). Trimming stripped 8 bases from V and 0 bases from J, with 13 bases between. CDR3 sequence reads: CASRLTRVNTEAFF. CDR3 nucleotides: TGTGCCAGCCGACTCACCAGGGTGAACACTGAAGCTTTCTTT.

This clone has just one count. The V call is TRBV11-3, the J call TRBJ2-1; tentatively, D is TRBD1 (5 bases). From germline, CDR1 is SGHNT and CDR2 YENEEA. V lost 3 bases and J lost 10, with 13 bases in between. There are 13 residues in the CDR3. The CDR3 loop is CASSLGPVGEQFF. The CDR3 DNA follows: TGTGCCAGCAGCTTGGGGCCGGTCGGGGAGCAGTTCTTC.

V usage is TRBV27 and J usage is TRBJ1-5, with D possibly being TRBD1 (6 bases). CDR1 is MNHEY, CDR2 SMNVEV, per germline (reference sequence). With 5 bases removed from V and 0 bases from J, the gap between germline ends came to 14 bases. The CDR3 contains 16 residues. The CDR3 loop reads CASSPGHFYSNQPQHF. DNA of the CDR3: TGTGCCAGCAGTCCGGGACACTTCTATAGCAATCAGCCCCAGCATTTT.